This entry lists 17 T cell receptor beta chains sequenced from one sample in a study of CD8 T cells in ankylosing spondylitis. A single record per CDR3 protein comes from TCRdb applying MiXCR to the 5' RACE reads. Counted here are about 160,000 distinct CDR3 sequences, under 45% occurring once; the ten biggest clones make up roughly 15%. Sequencing used synovial fluid, either unsorted or a sorted T cell fraction (not recorded which). These receptors were taken from a male donor with ankylosing spondylitis.

The chain joins TRBV5-1 to TRBJ2-7; D ambiguous. Between the trimmed V and J ends, which lost 0 bases and 3 bases, there was a span of 7 bases. Per the germline V gene, CDR1 is SGHRS and CDR2 is YFSETQ. This CDR3 is 13 amino acids long. The CDR3 loop is CASSLDSYYEQYF. CDR3 DNA sequence: TGCGCCAGCAGCTTGGATAGTTACTACGAGCAGTACTTC.

This sequence joins TRBV5-4 and TRBJ1-2; TRBD1 might be the D (5 bases). V was clipped by 4 bases and J by 5 bases, with 12 bases between them. The length of the CDR3 is 13 residues. Germline CDR1 and CDR2: SGHNT and YYREEE (reference sequence). CDR3 loop: CASSAGTEYGYTF. The CDR3, as DNA: TGTGCCAGCAGCGCCGGGACGGAATATGGCTACACCTTC.

This clonotype was picked up a small number of times. The chain employs TRBV12-3 or TRBV12-4 and TRBJ2-1; 7 bases map to TRBD2. Germline trimming cut 6 bases from V and 10 bases from J; bases unmatched to any gene: 3. The CDR3 runs to 11 residues. The CDR3 DNA follows: TGTGCCAGCAGCGCCGGGGGGGAGCAGTTCTTC. This gives the protein CASSAGGEQFF.

This clonotype was seen many times. V gene TRBV7-9 combines with J gene TRBJ2-7, with D hard to call. Germline V CDR1 and CDR2: SEHNR, FQNEAQ (reference sequence). The CDR3 is made up of 11 amino acids. V was clipped by 3 bases and J by 8 bases, with 8 bases between them. CDR3 sequence reads: CASSFPPQQYF. In DNA form, the CDR3 reads TGTGCCAGCAGCTTCCCTCCCCAGCAGTACTTC.

The table lists this clonotype with a few counts. The chain recombines TRBV4-3 with TRBJ2-1, with 9 positions matching TRBD2. With 0 bases clipped from V and 2 bases from J, the junction kept 5 bases outside the gene matches. CDR1 and CDR2 from the germline V gene are LGHNA and YSLEER. The CDR3 is made up of 17 amino acids. The CDR3 spells CASSQEDAGGPYNEQFF. The CDR3 nucleotides read TGCGCCAGCAGCCAAGAGGATGCGGGAGGGCCCTACAATGAGCAGTTCTTC.

Concerning this clonotype itself: Germline and junction disagree at one end, which may indicate a read error. The chain couples TRBV2 to TRBJ2-4; D gene ambiguous. CDR3 length: 10 amino acids. Per germline, CDR1 SNHLY and CDR2 FYNNEI. CDR3 protein: CASSKKSGLF. CDR3 nucleotides: TGTGCCAGCAGTAAAAAATCCGGGCTCTTC.

As DNA, the CDR3 is TGTGCCAGCAGTACCTACCACAGGGGTTGGAAAAACATTCAGTACTTC. Amino acids: CASSTYHRGWKNIQYF. The rearrangement links TRBV28 to TRBJ2-4; TRBD1 aligns across 7 bases. The CDR3 extends over 16 amino acids. Germline V CDR1 and CDR2: MDHEN, SYDVKM. V shed 5 bases and J 4 bases; nucleotides not matched to a gene: 11.

The rearrangement links TRBV11-1 to TRBJ2-7, with TRBD2 matching 11 bases. This CDR3 has 18 residues. V lost 5 bases to trimming and J lost 4 bases; unmatched junction nucleotides: 16. The germline V gene has CDR1 SGHAT and CDR2 FQDESV (reference sequence). CDR3 protein: CASSIQLGLAVPFYEQYF. CDR3 bases: TGTGCCAGCAGCATCCAGTTGGGACTAGCGGTTCCCTTTTACGAGCAGTACTTC. Combining the CDR3 with reference TRBV11-1 and TRBJ2-7 gives the whole variable domain EAEVAQSPRYKITEKSQAVAFWCDPISGHATLYWYRQILGQGPELLVQFQDESVVDDSQLPKDRFSAERLKGVDSTLKIQPAELGDSAMYLCASSIQLGLAVPFYEQYFGPGTRLTVT.

The chain employs TRBV9 and TRBJ2-2; 10 bases are a match to TRBD1. The CDR3 has 16 amino acids. Trimming took 3 bases from V and 5 from J; bases not matched to a gene: 7. The germline gives CDR1 SGDLS, CDR2 YYNGEE. The CDR3 protein is CASSAPDRGWTGELFF. The CDR3 nucleotides are TGTGCCAGCAGCGCCCCGGACAGGGGGTGGACCGGGGAGCTGTTTTTT.

The gene calls are TRBV10-2 and TRBJ1-2; 8 positions agree with TRBD1. The CDR3 totals 14 residues. J gave up 0 bases and V 6 bases, and 3 bases lay outside the gene matches. Germline loops: CDR1 WSHSY, CDR2 SAAADI. CDR3: CASRTQGANYGYTF. The CDR3 region has the DNA TGCGCCAGCAGAACACAGGGGGCTAACTATGGCTACACCTTC.

This clonotype was detected only once. The chain has TRBV7-8 and TRBJ2-7, with D unresolved. CDR1 and CDR2 (germline): SGHVS, FQNEAQ. Between the trimmed V and J ends, which lost 5 bases and 3 bases, there was a span of 14 bases. This CDR3 is built from 14 residues. The CDR3 DNA sequence: TGTGCCAGCAGCGGACCTGGCCAGAACTACGAGCAGTACTTC. It yields the protein CASSGPGQNYEQYF.

This clonotype was observed a handful of times. The chain is built from TRBV25-1 and TRBJ1-1, with D maybe TRBD1 (6 bases). CDR1 and CDR2 (germline): MGHDK, SYGVNS. The ends were cut back, 4 bases at V and 7 bases at J, with 10 bases in the middle. The CDR3 runs to 12 residues. DNA for the CDR3: TGTGCCAGCAGTGCACAGGGTTTTGAAGCTTTCTTT. It specifies CASSAQGFEAFF.

This sequence joins TRBV13 and TRBJ2-2, with 10 nucleotides matching TRBD2. Germline loops: CDR1 PRHDT, CDR2 FYEKMQ (reference sequence). The CDR3 extends over 17 amino acids. Losses at the gene ends were 0 bases for V and 4 bases for J; bases not matched to a gene: 5. The CDR3 is CASSLGGQREGTGELFF. In DNA, the CDR3 is TGTGCCAGCAGCTTAGGCGGCCAGCGGGAGGGCACCGGGGAGCTGTTTTTT.

This clonotype was seen a handful of times. V is TRBV12-3 or TRBV12-4 and J is TRBJ2-1, with 10 bases identical to TRBD2. The CDR3 spans 16 residues. V shed 6 bases and J 8 bases; nucleotides not matched to a gene: 13. CDR3 nucleotide sequence: TGTGCCAGCAGCACTACCTCGCCTAGCGGGAGCGATGAGCAGTTCTTC. Encoded protein: CASSTTSPSGSDEQFF.

This clonotype was counted only a few times. The rearrangement links TRBV20-1 to TRBJ2-7; tentatively, D is TRBD1 (7 bases). Looked up from germline, CDR1 is DFQATT and CDR2 is SNEGSKA (reference sequence). The CDR3 is 15 amino acids. Trimming took off 6 bases at V and 1 base at J, with 19 bases between the two ends. The chain's CDR3 is CSATPRGAVSYEQYF. For the CDR3, the DNA is TGCAGTGCAACCCCCAGGGGGGCCGTTTCCTACGAGCAGTACTTC.

The DNA for the CDR3 is TGTGCCAGCAGTTACCCCGCGACTAGCGGGAATTACAATGAGCAGTTCTTC. As protein: CASSYPATSGNYNEQFF. The chain has TRBV6-5 and TRBJ2-1, with 11 bases lining up with TRBD2. The CDR3 runs to 17 residues. Trimming cost V 2 bases and J 4 bases; bases outside gene matches: 7. The V gene's germline CDR1 is MNHEY and CDR2 SVGAGI.

This clonotype was seen just once. The chain's CDR3 is CASSPRFGTSAYNEQFF. The CDR3 nucleotides read TGTGCCAGCAGCCCGAGATTCGGGACTAGCGCTTACAATGAGCAGTTCTTC. The chain recombines TRBV3-1 with TRBJ2-1, with 10 bases aligning to TRBD2. This CDR3 is 17 amino acids long. The junction had 10 bases not matched to a gene; V was cut back by 4 bases and J by 4 bases. Germline values: CDR1 LGHDT, CDR2 YNNKEL (reference sequence).